The 2 T cell receptor beta chains below all came from one sample that was sequenced in a study of blood T cell repertoires in COVID-19. Only in-frame clones appear in the TCRdb table, and some are missing; sequencing was by immunoSEQ multiplex PCR. The sample gives 110,000 or so clones, roughly 80% of which show up once; over 6.5% is in the top ten. The sequencing sample was made of peripheral blood. The receptors here all came from a human donor in a cohort sampled during active COVID-19.

The chain employs TRBV28 and TRBJ1-5, with TRBD1 matching over 8 bases. The CDR3 runs 15 residues. The germline CDR1 and CDR2 sequences are MDHEN and SYDVKM. Trimming took 4 bases from V and 4 from J; bases not matched to a gene: 6. For the CDR3, the DNA is TGTGCCAGCAGTTCCAGGGGGCTACTAAATCAGCCCCAGCATTTT. Its protein product is CASSSRGLLNQPQHF.

The V call is TRBV5-1, the J call TRBJ1-2; TRBD1 matches 9 bases. The CDR3 is made up of 14 amino acids. V was pared by 3 bases and J by 2 bases, with 2 bases of the junction left unmatched. The germline V gene encodes CDR1 SGHRS and CDR2 YFSETQ. The chain's CDR3 is CASSSGTGNYGYTF. As DNA, the CDR3 is TGCGCCAGCAGCTCGGGGACAGGGAACTATGGCTACACCTTC.